This T cell receptor beta chain was recorded in a study of T cell responses to AZD1222 COVID-19 vaccine. Second-dose intervals of approximately 4 or approximately 12 weeks were pooled. Comment on this clone: The antigen remains unidentified.

Study conclusions and caveats: Clonal diversity may have been underestimated, and the donors were mostly white British, with more females than males.

The CDR3 consists of 15 residues. The germline CDR1 and CDR2 sequences are SQVTM and ANQGSEA. Libraries were prepared by immunoSEQ multiplex PCR; TCRdb keeps only in-frame clonotypes and omits some of them. The table shows around 110,000 clones, with 85% to 95% occurring only once. The specimen was peripheral blood, collected 28 days after the second AZD1222 dose. The V gene is TRBV29-1, the J gene TRBJ2-1; TRBD1 agrees at 7 bases. The sequence came from an adult who received the AZD1222 COVID-19 vaccine. CDR3: CSLKGTEVSYNEQFF. The CDR3 region has the DNA TGCTCGTTAAAAGGGACAGAAGTTTCCTACAATGAGCAGTTCTTC.